What follows is one TCR beta chain and its context. Its antigen remains unidentified. The data were obtained in a study of cytomegalovirus exposure and HLA in healthy donors. There are 15 residues in the CDR3. V lost 5 bases, J lost 2 bases, and 8 bases stayed unmatched. Germline V CDR1 and CDR2: PRHDT, FYEKMQ (reference sequence). Broader study findings: Earlier findings revealed that most TCR beta V segments proved productive either about 87% or about 30% of the time. The study dropped some indistinguishable V segments, TRBV6-2 and TRBV6-3 among them. In a later analysis, specific HLA alleles were associated with some 16,000 TCR beta sequences at a 0.05 false discovery rate.

60 Vbeta and 13 Jbeta primers were used in PCR. Authors' methods: Later, an analysis found 80 million or so unique TCR beta chains, and about 10 million of these were shared. Method: immunoSEQ multiplex PCR; TCRdb's copy keeps in-frame clones and lacks some. The V and J calls and the clone size are those of that table, but D and trimming were determined from the DNA. Of around 150,000 clones listed, less than 80% are singletons. This sequence originates from a middle-aged man in good health and CMV-seropositive. Sequences were obtained from PBMCs. V usage is TRBV13 and J usage is TRBJ2-7, with 8 positions matching TRBD2. The CDR3 here is CASSPRTSSTYEQYF. The CDR3 nucleotides read TGTGCCAGCAGCCCCCGGACTAGCAGTACCTACGAGCAGTACTTC. Full variable domain (missing parts from reference TRBV13 and TRBJ2-7): AAGVIQSPRHLIKEKRETATLKCYPIPRHDTVYWYQQGPGQDPQFLISFYEKMQSDKGSIPDRFSAQQFSDYHSELNMSSLELGDSALYFCASSPRTSSTYEQYFGPGTRLTVT.